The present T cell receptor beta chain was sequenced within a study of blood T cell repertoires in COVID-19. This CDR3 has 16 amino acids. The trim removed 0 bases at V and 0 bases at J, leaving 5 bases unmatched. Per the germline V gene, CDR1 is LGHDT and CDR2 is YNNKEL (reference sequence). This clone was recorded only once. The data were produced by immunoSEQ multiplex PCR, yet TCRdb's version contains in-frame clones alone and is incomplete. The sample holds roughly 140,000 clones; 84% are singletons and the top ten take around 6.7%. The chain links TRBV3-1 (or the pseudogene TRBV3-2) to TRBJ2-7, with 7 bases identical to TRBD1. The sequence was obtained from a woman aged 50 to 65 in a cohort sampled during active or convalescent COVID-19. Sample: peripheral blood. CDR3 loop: CASSQDKTGFSYEQYF. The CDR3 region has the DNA TGTGCCAGCAGCCAAGATAAGACAGGGTTCTCCTACGAGCAGTACTTC.